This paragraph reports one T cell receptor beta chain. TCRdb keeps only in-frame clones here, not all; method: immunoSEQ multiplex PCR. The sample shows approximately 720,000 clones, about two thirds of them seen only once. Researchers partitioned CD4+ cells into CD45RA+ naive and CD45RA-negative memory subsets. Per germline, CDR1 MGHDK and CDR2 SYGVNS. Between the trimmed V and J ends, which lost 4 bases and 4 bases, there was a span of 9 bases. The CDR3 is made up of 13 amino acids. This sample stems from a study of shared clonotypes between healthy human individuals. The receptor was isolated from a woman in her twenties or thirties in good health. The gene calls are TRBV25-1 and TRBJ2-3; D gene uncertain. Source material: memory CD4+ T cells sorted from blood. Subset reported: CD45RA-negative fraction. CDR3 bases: TGTGCCAGCAGTGCAACCATCCCAGATACGCAGTATTTT. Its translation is CASSATIPDTQYF.